The 27 T cell receptor beta chains below come from one sample, sequenced in a study of naive and memory T cell subsets. These receptors' antigens are unknown. The beta constant-region primer was an equimolar mix of two oligonucleotides covering TRBC1 and TRBC2. The ligated cDNA underwent four PCR rounds using SP2 and nested alpha and beta constant-region primers. TCRdb independently ran MiXCR on the UMI-ligation and nested PCR reads; one entry per CDR3 protein. The table shows roughly 100,000 distinct CDR3 sequences, with about 14% occurring only once. Broader study findings: Naive repertoires, especially CD8, held a few larger clonotypes, possibly memory cells re-expressing CD45RA.

The sequencing input was naive CD8+ T cells from blood. These receptors were obtained from a human donor in good health.

This clonotype was seen more than once but under ten times. The V and J genes are TRBV2 and TRBJ1-5, with TRBD1 matching 10 bases. Germline CDR1 reads SNHLY; CDR2 reads FYNNEI. This CDR3 is built from 16 residues. The trim removed 3 bases at V and 0 bases at J, leaving 2 bases unmatched. CDR3 in DNA: TGTGCCAGCAGTGATGGGACAGGGGATAGCAATCAGCCCCAGCATTTT. This sequence encodes CASSDGTGDSNQPQHF.

This clonotype was counted at least ten times. The chain joins TRBV30 to TRBJ2-7, with D perhaps TRBD1 (5 bases). V was cut by 4 bases and J by 3 bases, with 13 bases left in between. This CDR3 spans 13 amino acids. Germline V gives CDR1 GTSNPN, CDR2 SVGIG (reference sequence). The DNA for the CDR3 is TGTGCCTGGACGGACACTATGAACTACGAGCAGTACTTC. This sequence encodes CAWTDTMNYEQYF.

This clonotype was recorded many times. This sequence joins TRBV29-1 and TRBJ2-5, with D unresolved. This CDR3 is 11 amino acids long. Per germline, CDR1 SQVTM and CDR2 ANQGSEA. V was shortened by 4 bases and J by 6 bases, with 9 bases between the two germline ends. CDR3: CSVGGMKTQYF. As DNA, the CDR3 is TGCAGCGTTGGGGGAATGAAGACCCAGTACTTC.

The chain links TRBV4-3 to TRBJ1-4; possibly TRBD1 for D (5 bases). Between the trimmed V and J ends, which lost 3 bases and 6 bases, there was a span of 17 bases. The V gene's germline CDR1 is LGHNA and CDR2 YSLEER. The CDR3 has 16 amino acids. CDR3 bases: TGCGCCAGCAGCCAGTACACCGGGACGAGAGATGAAAAACTGTTTTTT. Encoded protein: CASSQYTGTRDEKLFF.

The chain recombines TRBV12-3 or TRBV12-4 with TRBJ2-3, with D tentatively TRBD1 (6 bases). Trimming took off 3 bases at V and 1 base at J, with 14 bases between the two ends. CDR3 length: 16 residues. The CDR3 nucleotides are TGTGCCAGCAGTTTGAATAGGGGGATCGGCACAGATACGCAGTATTTT. The encoded protein is CASSLNRGIGTDTQYF.

The rearrangement uses TRBV4-3 and TRBJ2-7; D not certain. CDR1 is LGHNA, CDR2 YSLEER, per germline. The V and J ends lost 0 bases and 9 bases respectively, with 12 bases between them. This CDR3 has 13 amino acids. The CDR3 spells CASSQDLGWWQYF. The CDR3 nucleotides are TGCGCCAGCAGCCAAGATCTCGGTTGGTGGCAGTACTTC.

This clonotype occurred a few times. The chain joins TRBV7-9 to TRBJ2-3; 11 positions agree with TRBD2. The CDR3 consists of 18 residues. The V gene end was trimmed by 4 bases and the J gene end by 6 bases; junction bases not matched to a gene: 15. Germline loops: CDR1 SEHNR, CDR2 FQNEAQ (reference sequence). The CDR3 reads CASSSRILLAGETDTQYF. The CDR3 bases are TGTGCCAGCAGCTCCAGAATCTTACTAGCGGGAGAAACGGATACGCAGTATTTT.

This clonotype was found a few times. The chain has TRBV10-2 and TRBJ2-3; D not certain. CDR1 and CDR2 from the germline V gene are WSHSY and SAAADI. There are 15 residues in the CDR3. V shed 8 bases and J shed 2 bases, with 17 bases lying between them. CDR3 DNA: TGCGCCAGCCGCGAGTTAGAATCCATCACAGATACGCAGTATTTT. Its protein product is CASRELESITDTQYF.

This clonotype has ten or more counts. This sequence joins TRBV11-2 and TRBJ1-2, with D tentatively TRBD1 (6 bases). This CDR3 contains 12 residues. Trimming removed 7 bases from V and 8 bases from J, with 14 bases in between. In germline, CDR1 is SGHAT, CDR2 FQNNGV. The CDR3 sequence is CASTHRAQGYTF. In nucleotides, the CDR3 is TGTGCCAGCACACACAGGGCTCAAGGCTACACCTTC.

This rearrangement joins TRBV20-1 to TRBJ2-1; 12 nucleotides match TRBD2. Looked up from germline, CDR1 is DFQATT and CDR2 is SNEGSKA (reference sequence). This CDR3 region has 16 residues. V gave up 1 base and J gave up 7 bases; unmatched junction bases: 8. The chain's CDR3 is CSARAPTSGRGNEQFF. CDR3 DNA sequence: TGCAGTGCTAGAGCTCCGACTAGCGGGAGAGGTAATGAGCAGTTCTTC.

The V call is TRBV4-3, the J call TRBJ1-1, with a weak D call TRBD1 (5 bases). V was trimmed by 1 base and J by 6 bases, leaving 9 bases between them. The CDR3 is 13 amino acids. In germline, CDR1 is LGHNA, CDR2 YSLEER. CDR3 DNA: TGCGCCAGCAGCCAAGGGGAAGGGGCTGAAGCTTTCTTT. Protein sequence: CASSQGEGAEAFF.

CDR3: CSASQVGPSEDTQYF. CDR3 nucleotides: TGCAGTGCCAGTCAGGTGGGACCCTCAGAAGATACGCAGTATTTT. This rearrangement joins TRBV20-1 to TRBJ2-3, with D perhaps assigned TRBD1 or TRBD2 (5 bases each). Deletions cut 6 bases from V and 5 bases from J, with 21 bases between. This CDR3 is 15 amino acids long. Per germline, CDR1 DFQATT and CDR2 SNEGSKA (reference sequence).

The chain links TRBV24-1 to TRBJ2-1; 10 positions agree with TRBD2. This CDR3 comprises 16 residues. Germline CDR1 reads KGHDR; CDR2 reads SFDVKD. Losses at the gene ends were 12 bases for V and 5 bases for J; bases not matched to a gene: 15. The CDR3 DNA follows: TGTGCCGTAGTTAAGCGGGAGGGCCCTCTGGACAATGAGCAGTTCTTC. This gives the protein CAVVKREGPLDNEQFF.

This clonotype has at least ten counts. This rearrangement joins TRBV27 to TRBJ2-1, with 12 bases matching TRBD2. The CDR3 loop spans 15 amino acids. Germline assignment: CDR1 MNHEY and CDR2 SMNVEV (reference sequence). V trimming: 5 bases; J trimming: 4 bases; junction bases outside the gene matches: 3. CDR3 in amino acids: CASSPGTSGYNEQFF. In DNA form, the CDR3 reads TGTGCCAGCAGTCCCGGGACTAGCGGGTACAATGAGCAGTTCTTC.

This clonotype occurred many times. This chain links TRBV7-9 with TRBJ2-5; D remains unclear. Between the trimmed V and J ends, which lost 7 bases and 5 bases, there was a span of 14 bases. The CDR3 consists of 13 residues. Germline assignment: CDR1 SEHNR and CDR2 FQNEAQ (reference sequence). Written as DNA, the CDR3 is TGTGCCAGCACTGAACTATACGGGGAGACCCAGTACTTC. It translates to CASTELYGETQYF.

This clonotype has only a few counts. The chain recombines TRBV7-8 with TRBJ2-1; D call uncertain. The CDR3 contains 15 residues. Germline CDR1 SGHVS, CDR2 FQNEAQ. Trimming left V 1 base short and J 3 bases short, with 10 bases between. The CDR3 region is CASSLGDNSYNEQFF. CDR3 coding DNA: TGTGCCAGCAGCTTAGGCGATAACAGCTACAATGAGCAGTTCTTC.

This clonotype was detected many times. The J gene is TRBJ2-7, the V gene TRBV12-2; no DNA check was done on the table's D call, TRBD1. TRBV12-2 is recorded as a pseudogene. The CDR3 contains 11 residues. The CDR3 DNA follows: TGTGCAAGTCGCCCAGGGGAGTTGCAGTACTTC. This codes for CASRPGELQYF.

In this sample, this clonotype turned up many times. This sequence joins TRBV19 and TRBJ2-1, with D hard to call. There are 12 residues in the CDR3. Trimming left V 1 base short and J 6 bases short, with 4 bases between. Germline lookup yields CDR1 LNHDA and CDR2 SQIVND (reference sequence). The CDR3 bases are TGTGCCAGTAGTATAGGGGCCAATGAGCAGTTCTTC. Translating gives CASSIGANEQFF. The variable domain in full, with the rest retrieved from reference TRBV19 and TRBJ2-1, is DGGITQSPKYLFRKEGQNVTLSCEQNLNHDAMYWYRQDPGQGLRLIYYSQIVNDFQKGDIAEGYSVSREKKESFPLTVTSAQKNPTAFYLCASSIGANEQFFGPGTRLTVL.

This clonotype was counted at least ten times. V is TRBV6-5 and J is TRBJ2-3; 7 bases map to TRBD2. The CDR3 is 17 residues long. V trimming: 10 bases; J trimming: 1 base; junction bases outside the gene matches: 17. Germline assignment: CDR1 MNHEY and CDR2 SVGAGI. This CDR3 reads CATSTSVTHSGTDTQYF. The DNA of the CDR3 is TGTGCCACCTCCACTAGCGTTACTCACTCCGGCACAGATACGCAGTATTTT.

This clonotype appeared many times. The V call is TRBV9, the J call TRBJ2-1, with D perhaps TRBD1 (6 bases). The V gene lost 0 bases and the J gene lost 4 bases, with 14 bases spanning the gap. This CDR3 is built from 16 residues. In germline, CDR1 is SGDLS, CDR2 YYNGEE. CDR3 protein: CASSVDSDRGYNEQFF. In DNA, the CDR3 is TGTGCCAGCAGCGTAGATTCGGATAGGGGGTACAATGAGCAGTTCTTC.

This clonotype was observed at least ten times. The gene calls are TRBV4-1 and TRBJ2-5; 10 bases are shared with TRBD2. The CDR3 consists of 15 residues. Germline V gene sequence: CDR1 MGHRA, CDR2 YSYEKL. The J segment lost 3 bases and the V segment lost 4 bases, leaving 5 bases of the junction unmatched. The CDR3 sequence is CASSRLAGPKETQYF. In DNA, the CDR3 is TGCGCCAGCAGCCGACTAGCGGGCCCGAAAGAGACCCAGTACTTC.

This clonotype was detected many times. The gene calls are TRBV29-1 and TRBJ2-3; unclear D gene. Deletions cut 7 bases from V and 7 bases from J, with 15 bases between. The CDR3 spans 12 residues. CDR1 is SQVTM, CDR2 ANQGSEA, per germline. The CDR3 DNA reads as TGCAGCGCCCCTGACACCATAAATACGCAGTATTTT. This sequence encodes CSAPDTINTQYF.

V gene TRBV11-2 combines with J gene TRBJ2-1; 7 bases agree with TRBD2. Unmatched junction bases numbered 9, after V lost 3 bases and J lost 7 bases. The germline gives CDR1 SGHAT, CDR2 FQNNGV. The CDR3 contains 15 residues. The CDR3 DNA reads as TGTGCCAGCAGCTTTCCGACTAGCCGGGTAAATGAGCAGTTCTTC. Translating it yields CASSFPTSRVNEQFF.

This clonotype came up a few times. This chain joins TRBV12-3 or TRBV12-4 and TRBJ2-7; a possible D gene is TRBD1 (5 bases). V lost 3 bases and J lost 5, with 17 bases in between. The CDR3 is 15 amino acids. CDR3 nucleotides: TGTGCCAGCAGTTTTAGTTCAGGGTTGGACGACGAGCAGTACTTC. It translates to CASSFSSGLDDEQYF.

This clonotype was seen a few times. The J gene is TRBJ2-1, the V gene TRBV9; 12 nucleotides line up with TRBD2. Germline V gives CDR1 SGDLS, CDR2 YYNGEE. The CDR3 has 16 residues. The V segment lost 3 bases and the J segment 8 bases; nucleotides outside the gene matches: 9. CDR3 region: CASSDLAGGLQDEQFF. The DNA of the CDR3 is TGTGCCAGCAGCGACCTAGCGGGGGGGCTTCAGGATGAGCAGTTCTTC.

This rearrangement joins TRBV15 to TRBJ1-1; 8 positions agree with TRBD1. CDR1 is LNHNV and CDR2 is YYDKDF in the germline V gene (reference sequence). With V trimmed by 3 bases and J by 8 bases, 8 bases remained unmatched. The CDR3 length is 14 residues. The CDR3 bases are TGTGCCACCAGCAGGCAGACCTGGGACAGGGAAGCTTTCTTT. Translating gives CATSRQTWDREAFF.

This clonotype was detected many times. V is TRBV7-6 and J is TRBJ2-1; tentatively, D is TRBD2 (7 bases). The CDR3 length is 16 residues. The V gene's germline CDR1 is SGHVS and CDR2 FNYEAQ. V lost 3 bases to trimming and J lost 6 bases, with 18 bases between them. The CDR3 here is CASSLAGGLGFNEQFF. The CDR3 coding sequence is TGTGCCAGCAGCTTGGCCGGGGGGCTGGGGTTCAATGAGCAGTTCTTC.